This T cell receptor (beta chain) is drawn from a study of T cells after yellow fever vaccination. Whole-study results and caveats: It was a small share of clonotypes that appeared in both CD4 and CD8 compartments. Abundant bulk-derived clonotypes could contaminate FACS-sorted repertoires.

They built TCR cDNA with 5'RACE template switching, a step that put in a universal primer site and UMIs. Using its own MiXCR run on the 5' RACE reads, TCRdb lists one record per CDR3 protein. The profile shows about 73,000 distinct CDR3 sequences, around 7.3% of them singletons. The CDR3 totals 15 residues. In germline, CDR1 is SNHLY, CDR2 FYNNEI. With 3 bases removed from V and 0 bases from J, the gap between germline ends came to 9 bases. About this clonotype itself: As yet, its antigen is unknown.

The sequencing used CD8+ T cells sorted from PBMCs, collected on the day of the yellow fever booster vaccination. J is TRBJ2-1 and V is TRBV2, with D hard to call. The TCR comes from a man aged 25-45 years who received the YFV17D yellow fever vaccine. For the CDR3, the DNA is TGTGCCAGCAGTGATCCTCGGAGCTCCTACAATGAGCAGTTCTTC. It translates to CASSDPRSSYNEQFF.